This entry is about one TCR beta chain. Antigen specificity is unknown. Germline V lookup: CDR1 DFQATT, CDR2 SNEGSKA (reference sequence). Between the trimmed V and J ends, which lost 0 bases and 12 bases, there was a span of 8 bases. The CDR3 spans 11 residues. Breast cancer patients provided tissue from their axillary draining lymph nodes. The data were obtained in a study of breast tumors, draining lymph nodes, adjacent tissues. Study observations and caveats: Data fit most tumor T cells coming from lymph node, expanding in tumor. Tumor TCR diversity was below lymph nodes but above nontumor tissue. Tumor T cell lymph node origin was a supported hypothesis, not proven.

TCRdb reanalysed the multiplex PCR reads using MiXCR and keeps one entry per CDR3 protein. The sample lists 150,000 to 200,000 distinct CDR3 sequences; approximately 30% were seen once. This sequence joins TRBV20-1 and TRBJ2-2; possible D gene TRBD2, 6 bases. Sequenced input: axillary lymph node tissue. This receptor was obtained from a female donor with breast cancer. Some clones in this sample may be carry-over from other donors' samples. Here the CDR3 DNA reads TGCAGTGCTAGAGATCGGGGGAAGCTGTTTTTT. The encoded protein is CSARDRGKLFF.